The text below deals with one T cell receptor beta chain. The sample belongs to a study of breast tumors, draining lymph nodes, adjacent tissues. Breast cancer patients provided tissue from their axillary draining lymph nodes. After removal of 2 bases from V and 3 bases from J, the junction contained 6 bases not matched to a gene. This CDR3 contains 16 residues. CDR1 and CDR2 (germline): MNHEY, SVGAGI. TCRdb reanalysed the multiplex PCR reads using MiXCR and keeps one entry per CDR3 protein. The table has some 230,000 distinct CDR3 sequences, 30% to 35% seen once; the top ten hold approximately 3.3%. V usage is TRBV6-5 and J usage is TRBJ1-5, with TRBD1 matching over 8 bases. Specimen: axillary lymph node tissue. The receptor was isolated from a female donor with breast cancer. Some clones in this sample may be carry-over from other donors' samples. The chain's CDR3 is CASSYEGTGINQPQHF. CDR3 DNA sequence: TGTGCCAGCAGTTACGAGGGGACAGGCATCAATCAGCCCCAGCATTTT.